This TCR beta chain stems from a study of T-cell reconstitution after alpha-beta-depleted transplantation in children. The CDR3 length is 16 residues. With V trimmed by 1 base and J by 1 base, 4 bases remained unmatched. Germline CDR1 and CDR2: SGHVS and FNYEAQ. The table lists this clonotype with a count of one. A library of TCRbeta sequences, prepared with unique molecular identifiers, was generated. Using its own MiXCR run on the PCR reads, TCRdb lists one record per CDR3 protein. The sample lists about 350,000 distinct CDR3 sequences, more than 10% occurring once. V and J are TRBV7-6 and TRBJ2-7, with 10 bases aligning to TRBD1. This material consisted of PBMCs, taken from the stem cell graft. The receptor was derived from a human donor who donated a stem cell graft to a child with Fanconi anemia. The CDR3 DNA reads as TGTGCCAGCAGCTTAGTTGGGACAGGGGTTTCCTACGAGCAGTACTTC. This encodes CASSLVGTGVSYEQYF.